Presented here are 4 T cell receptor beta chains from one specimen sequenced in a study of blood T cell repertoires in COVID-19. Assay used: immunoSEQ multiplex PCR; TCRdb lists only in-frame clones, some missing. Here the sample spans 350,000 to 450,000 clones, approximately 81% being singletons. The specimen sequenced was peripheral blood. Receptor source: a woman between 18 and 30 years old with acute or convalescent COVID-19.

V gene TRBV9 combines with J gene TRBJ1-5; TRBD1 is a possible D gene (5 bases). Trimming took off 2 bases at V and 7 bases at J, with 13 bases between the two ends. In germline, CDR1 is SGDLS, CDR2 YYNGEE. This CDR3 spans 14 amino acids. For the CDR3, the DNA is TGTGCCAGCAGCGTGGCAGGGTTGGGCCAGCCCCAGCATTTT. Residues: CASSVAGLGQPQHF.

V gene TRBV7-9 combines with J gene TRBJ1-1; the match to TRBD1 covers 8 bases. The CDR3 is made up of 15 amino acids. V shed 4 bases, J shed 1 base, and the junction held 5 bases outside the gene matches. In germline, CDR1 is SEHNR, CDR2 FQNEAQ (reference sequence). This CDR3 reads CASSSTGTGNTEAFF. The DNA of the CDR3 is TGTGCCAGCAGCTCAACCGGGACAGGGAACACTGAAGCTTTCTTT.

The chain has TRBV6-5 and TRBJ2-7; D unresolved. Trimming shortened V by 7 bases and J by 3 bases, and 7 bases separated the two germline ends. Germline loops: CDR1 MNHEY, CDR2 SVGAGI. The CDR3 runs 11 residues. The CDR3 DNA sequence: TGTGCCAGCACTGGCCTCTACGAGCAGTACTTC. It codes for CASTGLYEQYF.

The gene calls are TRBV7-8 and TRBJ2-1; 8 bases line up with TRBD2. This CDR3 region has 15 residues. J gave up 5 bases and V 1 base, and 4 bases lay outside the gene matches. Germline CDR1 and CDR2: SGHVS and FQNEAQ. DNA of the CDR3: TGTGCCAGCAGCTTAGGACTAGCGCAAAACAATGAGCAGTTCTTC. Protein: CASSLGLAQNNEQFF.